Listed below are T cell receptor beta chains from one sample, sequenced in a study of human T cells and chemical hapten exposure. TCRdb called the RACE reads again in MiXCR, with one record for every CDR3 protein. The sample holds 95,000 to 150,000 distinct CDR3 sequences, approximately 13% seen once. The input for sequencing was whole blood, taken in connection with sensitization to the hapten diphenylcyclopropenone (DPC). Receptors were obtained from a man younger than 30 with alopecia areata. Some clones in this sample may be carry-over from other donors' samples. The CDR3 runs from the conserved cysteine through the conserved F or W. D genes are given only for firm matches. The listing skips clone size in some rows; elsewhere it reads once, few, many or a size class.

D gene,V gene,J gene,clone size,CDR3 protein,CDR3 DNA
-,TRBV14,TRBJ1-6,many,CASSQVTGSPLHF,TGTGCCAGCAGCCAAGTGACCGGTTCACCCCTCCACTTT
-,TRBV5-1,TRBJ2-3,few,CASSLTRTADTQYF,TGCGCCAGCAGCCTTACTAGGACGGCAGATACGCAGTATTTT
TRBD1,TRBV6-6,TRBJ1-5,few,CASSFPGTDLHF,TGTGCCAGCAGTTTCCCCGGGACAGACCTCCATTTT
TRBD1,TRBV9,TRBJ1-2,many,CASSVKSGGKDGYTF,TGTGCCAGCAGCGTAAAGTCAGGGGGAAAGGATGGCTACACCTTC
-,TRBV11-2,TRBJ2-6,-,CASSPTIGANVLTF,TGTGCCAGCAGCCCCACAATTGGGGCCAACGTCCTGACTTTC
-,TRBV18,TRBJ2-5,many,CASSADSQETQYF,TGTGCCAGCTCAGCCGACAGCCAAGAGACCCAGTACTTC
-,TRBV4-3,TRBJ2-5,few,CASSQDRGETQYF,TGCGCCAGCAGCCAAGATCGGGGAGAGACCCAGTACTTC
-,TRBV4-3,TRBJ2-2,few,CASSQYRESGELFF,TGCGCCAGCAGCCAATACAGGGAGTCCGGGGAGCTGTTTTTT
TRBD2,TRBV7-9,TRBJ2-7,few,CASSPSWGGYEQYF,TGTGCCAGCAGCCCCTCGTGGGGGGGCTACGAGCAGTACTTC
-,TRBV7-9,TRBJ1-3,few,CASSFTLSGLSSGNTIYF,TGTGCCAGCAGCTTTACCCTCAGTGGGCTTAGCTCTGGAAACACCATATATTTT
-,TRBV7-2,TRBJ2-3,-,CASTPQTTDTQYF,TGTGCCAGCACCCCACAAACCACAGATACGCAGTATTTT
-,TRBV12-3/TRBV12-4,TRBJ2-3,-,CASSLASGTDTQYF,TGTGCCAGCAGTTTAGCTAGCGGCACAGATACGCAGTATTTT
-,TRBV5-1,TRBJ1-6,-,CASSLDPGQTSPLHF,TGCGCCAGCAGCTTAGATCCAGGGCAGACTTCACCCCTCCACTTT
TRBD1,TRBV7-7,TRBJ2-2,-,CASSPDRPGELFF,TGTGCCAGCAGCCCGGACAGGCCCGGGGAGCTGTTTTTT
-,TRBV4-1,TRBJ2-3,once,CASSQATAGSGDTQYF,TGCGCCAGCAGCCAAGCTACGGCAGGGTCAGGGGATACGCAGTATTTT
-,TRBV6-2/TRBV6-3,TRBJ1-5,-,CASSYSMRGYSNQPQHF,TGTGCCAGCAGTTACTCGATGAGGGGCTATAGCAATCAGCCCCAGCATTTT
TRBD2,TRBV10-3,TRBJ2-7,-,CAISGGLAGGAYEQYF,TGTGCCATCAGTGGCGGACTAGCGGGGGGCGCCTACGAGCAGTACTTC
TRBD1,TRBV11-2,TRBJ2-2,-,CASSFTGGAGTGELFF,TGTGCCAGCAGCTTCACAGGGGGCGCGGGCACCGGGGAGCTGTTTTTT
-,TRBV4-3,TRBJ2-3,few,CASSQDFPRGGTDTQYF,TGCGCCAGCAGCCAAGATTTTCCCAGGGGTGGCACAGATACGCAGTATTTT
TRBD1,TRBV5-1,TRBJ2-1,-,CASSIGTGGFYNEQFF,TGCGCCAGCAGCATCGGGACAGGGGGCTTTTACAATGAGCAGTTCTTC
-,TRBV9,TRBJ1-5,-,CASSRDTVNQPQHF,TGTGCCAGCAGCAGAGACACGGTCAATCAGCCCCAGCATTTT
TRBD2,TRBV6-5,TRBJ2-3,-,CASTSGGSTDTQYF,TGTGCCAGCACTAGCGGGGGGAGCACAGATACGCAGTATTTT
-,TRBV7-8,TRBJ1-2,-,CASSLRQVSLYGYTF,TGTGCCAGCAGCTTAAGACAGGTTTCCCTCTATGGCTACACCTTC
-,TRBV6-2/TRBV6-3,TRBJ1-1,-,CASSYAGAEAFF,TGTGCCAGCAGTTACGCCGGGGCTGAAGCTTTCTTT
TRBD1,TRBV9,TRBJ2-1,-,CASSDGTGSRSEQFF,TGTGCCAGCAGCGACGGGACAGGTTCTCGATCTGAGCAGTTCTTC
-,TRBV9,TRBJ2-2,few,CASSPSGLAPNTGELFF,TGTGCCAGCAGCCCCTCGGGACTGGCTCCGAACACCGGGGAGCTGTTTTTT
-,TRBV10-2,TRBJ1-3,-,CASSEWYRGSGNTIYF,TGCGCCAGCAGTGAGTGGTACCGAGGCTCTGGAAACACCATATATTTT
TRBD1,TRBV9,TRBJ1-3,few,CASSELGQGTGNTIYF,TGTGCCAGCAGCGAATTGGGACAGGGGACTGGAAACACCATATATTTT
-,TRBV6-1,TRBJ2-3,-,CASSEVLARTDTQYF,TGTGCCAGCAGTGAAGTATTAGCGAGAACAGATACGCAGTATTTT
-,TRBV28,TRBJ2-7,-,CASSLNRVEQYF,TGTGCCAGCAGTTTAAATCGGGTAGAGCAGTACTTC
-,TRBV7-9,TRBJ2-5,many,CASSPPGHPGETQYF,TGTGCCAGCAGCCCCCCGGGACACCCCGGAGAGACCCAGTACTTC
-,TRBV4-1,TRBJ1-2,few,CASSQVGAGLNYGYTF,TGCGCCAGCAGCCAAGTGGGGGCAGGGTTGAACTATGGCTACACCTTC
TRBD1,TRBV20-1,TRBJ2-1,-,CSARDRDRDRNEQFF,TGCAGTGCTAGAGACCGGGACAGGGACAGGAATGAGCAGTTCTTC
TRBD2,TRBV6-1,TRBJ2-1,few,CASSDRASGGALRDEQFF,TGTGCCAGCAGTGACCGCGCCAGCGGGGGCGCATTGCGTGATGAGCAGTTCTTC
-,TRBV20-1,TRBJ2-3,-,CSAYRADTQYF,TGCAGTGCCTACAGGGCCGATACGCAGTATTTT
-,TRBV7-2,TRBJ2-2,-,CASSPASAGELFF,TGTGCCAGCAGCCCTGCTAGCGCCGGGGAGCTGTTTTTT